The following is a T cell receptor beta chain sequence with its context. This specimen comes from a study of CD4 T cell repertoires in COVID-19. TCRdb's copy holds only in-frame clones and misses some; the assay was immunoSEQ multiplex PCR. The sample shows about 75,000 clones, roughly 80% of them seen only once. The ends were cut back, 6 bases at V and 4 bases at J, with 11 bases in the middle. The CDR3 spans 13 residues. Germline CDR1 reads SNHLY; CDR2 reads FYNNEI. The receptor's source is a human donor who had COVID-19. This rearrangement joins TRBV2 to TRBJ2-3, with a possible D match to TRBD1 (6 bases). The sequenced sample was CD4+ T cells from peripheral blood, obtained after recovery from COVID-19. Here the CDR3 DNA reads TGTGCCAGCAGGCGTACAGGGCCAGATACGCAGTATTTT. The encoded protein is CASRRTGPDTQYF.